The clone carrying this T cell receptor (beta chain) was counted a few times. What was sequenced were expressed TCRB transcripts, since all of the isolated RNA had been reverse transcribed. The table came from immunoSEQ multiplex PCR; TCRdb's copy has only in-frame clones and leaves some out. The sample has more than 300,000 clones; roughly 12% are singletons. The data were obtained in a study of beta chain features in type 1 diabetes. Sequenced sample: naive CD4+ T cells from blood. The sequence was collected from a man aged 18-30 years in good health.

CDR3 sequence (DNA): TGTGCCAGCCGGGACAGGGGTGGCGAGCAGTACTTC. Its protein product is CASRDRGGEQYF. The chain joins TRBV28 to TRBJ2-7; 10 nucleotides match TRBD1. J lost 6 bases, V lost 8 bases, and 4 bases had no gene match. The CDR3 runs 12 residues. Germline V gene data show CDR1 as MDHEN and CDR2 as SYDVKM.